Listed below are T cell receptor beta chains from one sample, sequenced in a study of PD-1 blockade in classical Hodgkin lymphoma. Here immunoSEQ multiplex PCR was the method, and the copy in TCRdb shows in-frame clones only, minus some. The sample includes under 80,000 clones, over 90% of them seen just once. The source material was peripheral blood mononuclear cells (PBMCs). Receptors originate from a human donor with classical Hodgkin lymphoma. Each CDR3 is given with its conserved first and last residue. A D gene is named only where the DNA matches it firmly. Size values are once, few and many counts, or a class for expanded clones, and some rows have none.

clone size,V gene,J gene,D gene,CDR3 protein,CDR3 DNA
-,TRBV6-1,TRBJ2-7,-,CASSRQPSYEQYF,TGTGCCAGCAGTCGACAGCCCTCCTACGAGCAGTACTTC
-,TRBV12-5,TRBJ1-2,TRBD1,CASGLGQGAGGYTF,TGTGCTAGTGGTTTGGGACAGGGGGCGGGTGGCTACACCTTC
-,TRBV6-5,TRBJ1-1,-,CASRGLMNTEAFF,TGTGCCAGCAGGGGACTGATGAACACTGAAGCTTTCTTT
once,TRBV30,TRBJ2-5,-,CAWGLQETQYF,TGTGCCTGGGGACTTCAAGAGACCCAGTACTTC
-,TRBV12-5,TRBJ1-2,-,CASGLVLTGYGYTF,TGTGCTAGTGGTTTGGTACTAACCGGCTATGGCTACACCTTC
-,TRBV6-6,TRBJ1-1,-,CASSYDPPLPAFF,TGTGCCAGCAGTTACGATCCTCCTCTGCCAGCTTTCTTT
-,TRBV10-2,TRBJ2-1,-,CASSEPQTGLEQFF,TGCGCCAGCAGTGAGCCCCAAACAGGGCTTGAGCAGTTCTTC
-,TRBV7-2,TRBJ1-1,-,CASSQTLNWGAFF,TGTGCCAGCAGCCAAACTCTGAACTGGGGAGCTTTCTTT
-,TRBV11-2,TRBJ2-1,-,CASSLRFQELNEQFF,TGTGCCAGCAGCTTACGCTTTCAGGAGCTTAATGAGCAGTTCTTC
-,TRBV9,TRBJ1-2,-,CASSVEGGRGDYTF,TGTGCCAGCAGCGTAGAAGGAGGACGGGGAGACTACACCTTC
-,TRBV5-1,TRBJ2-5,-,CASSSTGQETQYF,TGCGCCAGCAGCTCGACAGGCCAAGAGACCCAGTACTTC
few,TRBV5-1,TRBJ2-1,TRBD2,CASSPLSSGGARGNEQFF,TGCGCCAGCAGCCCGTTAAGTAGCGGGGGGGCCCGTGGCAATGAGCAGTTCTTC
-,TRBV7-2,TRBJ1-5,-,CASTLRGNQPQHF,TGTGCCAGCACCCTACGGGGGAATCAGCCCCAGCATTTT
-,TRBV2,TRBJ1-2,-,CASHYQVNYGYTF,TGTGCCAGCCATTACCAGGTGAACTATGGCTACACCTTC
-,TRBV5-4,TRBJ1-4,-,CASSSRVGDEKLFF,TGTGCCAGCAGCTCGAGGGTCGGGGATGAAAAACTGTTTTTT
-,TRBV2,TRBJ2-1,-,CASSEWGKLATYGNEQFF,TGTGCCAGCAGTGAGTGGGGAAAACTAGCCACTTACGGCAATGAGCAGTTCTTC
-,TRBV6-6,TRBJ2-3,TRBD2,CASRTSSIPDTQYF,TGTGCCAGCAGGACTAGCTCCATCCCAGATACGCAGTATTTT
-,TRBV19,TRBJ1-2,-,CASSIAADYGYTF,TGTGCCAGTAGTATAGCGGCCGACTATGGCTACACCTTC
-,TRBV28,TRBJ1-1,-,CASSFLRLGAFF,TGTGCCAGCAGTTTTCTGCGATTGGGGGCTTTCTTT
once,TRBV27,TRBJ2-4,TRBD2,CASSLWEGAKNIQYF,TGTGCCAGCAGTTTATGGGAGGGAGCCAAAAACATTCAGTACTTC
-,TRBV7-2,TRBJ2-5,-,CASSRQETQYF,TGTGCCAGCAGCAGGCAAGAGACCCAGTACTTC
-,TRBV6-6,TRBJ2-7,TRBD1,CASSYGTGGYEQYF,TGTGCCAGCAGTTACGGGACAGGGGGTTACGAGCAGTACTTC
-,TRBV30,TRBJ2-2,-,CAYAVRTTGELFF,TGTGCCTATGCTGTGCGGACCACCGGGGAGCTGTTTTTT
-,TRBV7-2,TRBJ2-3,-,CASSFGLGGDTQYF,TGTGCCAGCAGCTTTGGACTGGGGGGAGATACGCAGTATTTT
-,TRBV10-3,TRBJ2-1,TRBD2,CAISRLAGGPTTVNEQFF,TGTGCCATCTCCCGACTAGCGGGAGGGCCTACGACAGTCAATGAGCAGTTCTTC
-,TRBV4-1,TRBJ1-5,-,CASSQEGGASNQPQHF,TGCGCCAGCAGCCAAGAGGGGGGAGCCAGCAATCAGCCCCAGCATTTT
-,TRBV5-1,TRBJ2-7,-,CASSPDRSYEQYF,TGCGCCAGCAGCCCCGACAGATCCTACGAGCAGTACTTC
-,TRBV9,TRBJ2-2,-,CASSVVADTGELFF,TGTGCCAGCAGCGTTGTAGCGGACACCGGGGAGCTGTTTTTT
-,TRBV18,TRBJ1-1,-,CASSPFKQELNTEAFF,TGTGCCAGCTCACCGTTCAAACAGGAACTAAACACTGAAGCTTTCTTT
-,TRBV2,TRBJ1-1,-,CASSEPGVANTEAFF,TGTGCCAGCAGTGAACCAGGGGTCGCGAACACTGAAGCTTTCTTT
-,TRBV7-2,TRBJ2-7,TRBD2,CASSQGTSGRYYEQYF,TGTGCCAGCAGCCAGGGGACTAGCGGGAGATATTACGAGCAGTACTTC
-,TRBV11-3,TRBJ2-3,-,CASSFQGTDTQYF,TGTGCCAGCAGCTTTCAGGGTACCGATACGCAGTATTTT
-,TRBV28,TRBJ2-4,-,CASSSSGMGAKNIQYF,TGTGCCAGCAGTTCCTCAGGGATGGGTGCCAAAAACATTCAGTACTTC